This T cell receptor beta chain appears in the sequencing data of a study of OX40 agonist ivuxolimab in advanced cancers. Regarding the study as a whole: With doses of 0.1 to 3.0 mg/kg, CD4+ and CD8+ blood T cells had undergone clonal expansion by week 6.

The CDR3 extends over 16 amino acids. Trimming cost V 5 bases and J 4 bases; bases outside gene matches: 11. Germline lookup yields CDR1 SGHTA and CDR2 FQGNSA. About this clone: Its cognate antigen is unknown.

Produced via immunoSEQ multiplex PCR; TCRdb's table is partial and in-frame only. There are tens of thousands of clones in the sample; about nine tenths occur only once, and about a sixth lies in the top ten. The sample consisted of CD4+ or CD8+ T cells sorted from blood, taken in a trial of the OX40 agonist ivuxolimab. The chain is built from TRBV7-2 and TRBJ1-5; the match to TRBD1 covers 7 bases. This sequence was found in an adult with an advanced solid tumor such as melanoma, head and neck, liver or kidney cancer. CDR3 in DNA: TGTGCCAGCAGCATCAGGGGGGCCTCTTTGAATCAGCCCCAGCATTTT. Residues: CASSIRGASLNQPQHF.